The source of this T cell receptor beta chain is a study of early stage breast cancer tumors. TCRdb keeps only in-frame clones here, not all; method: immunoSEQ multiplex PCR. The table lists tens of thousands of clones, approximately 80% of them singletons, with 3% to 4% in the top ten. General study findings and limits: Compared with adjacent normal breast tissue, tumors showed 2.5 to 3-fold greater T cell density and higher clonality.

In the case of this clone: Antigen unknown.

V was pared by 4 bases and J by 4 bases, with 20 bases between. The CDR3 contains 16 residues. In germline, CDR1 is SGDLS, CDR2 YYNGEE. The V call is TRBV9, the J call TRBJ1-1; D call uncertain. This receptor was taken from a person aged 30-39 years with breast cancer. The sample was blood. The CDR3 loop reads CASSPPPPEVSTEAFF. DNA of the CDR3: TGTGCCAGCAGCCCCCCGCCCCCCGAGGTGAGCACTGAAGCTTTCTTT.